Following are 16 T cell receptor beta chains from one sample sequenced in a study of blood T cell repertoires in COVID-19. Assay used: immunoSEQ multiplex PCR; TCRdb lists only in-frame clones, some missing. The sample includes around 100,000 clones, approximately 88% of them seen just once. Sequenced: peripheral blood. Receptors originate from a woman between 65 and 79 years old with acute or convalescent COVID-19.

Comments on this clone: Relative to the germline gene, one junction end is altered; a read error may explain this. V is TRBV28 and J is TRBJ1-4, with 7 bases aligning to TRBD1. The germline V gene encodes CDR1 MDHEN and CDR2 SYDVKM. The CDR3 runs 11 residues. As DNA, the CDR3 is TGTGCCAGCAGTTCCCGGGACAGAGCTCTTTTT. Its translation: CASSSRDRALF.

The rearrangement uses TRBV5-4 and TRBJ2-5, with D unclear. V lost 1 base to trimming and J lost 2 bases, with 6 bases between them. The CDR3 totals 13 residues. Germline lookup yields CDR1 SGHNT and CDR2 YYREEE (reference sequence). The CDR3 reads CASSLNRQETQYF. The CDR3 coding sequence is TGTGCCAGCAGCTTGAACAGACAAGAGACCCAGTACTTC. The whole variable domain, remainder taken from reference TRBV5-4 and TRBJ2-5, is ETGVTQSPTHLIKTRGQQVTLRCSSQSGHNTVSWYQQALGQGPQFIFQYYREEENGRGNFPPRFSGLQFPNYSSELNVNALELDDSALYLCASSLNRQETQYFGPGTRLLVL.

The chain recombines TRBV5-8 with TRBJ2-1, with D perhaps TRBD2 (5 bases). V dropped 3 bases and J dropped 4 bases, with 11 bases sitting between them. This CDR3 has 14 residues. Per the germline V gene, CDR1 is SGHTS and CDR2 is YDEGEE. The CDR3 loop is CASSSQTSYNEQFF. CDR3 bases: TGTGCCAGCAGCTCTCAAACTAGTTACAATGAGCAGTTCTTC.

This clone was observed at least ten times. V usage is TRBV7-9 and J usage is TRBJ1-5, with D possibly matching TRBD1 (5 bases). CDR3 size: 14 residues. Trimming cost V 5 bases and J 3 bases, with 11 bases left between them. Germline V CDR1 and CDR2: SEHNR, FQNEAQ (reference sequence). CDR3: CASSLEGTNQPQHF. DNA for the CDR3: TGTGCCAGCAGCCTGGAGGGGACCAATCAGCCCCAGCATTTT.

The chain carries TRBV9 and TRBJ2-1; perhaps TRBD1 as D (6 bases). This CDR3 contains 14 residues. V gave up 2 bases and J gave up 7 bases, with 13 bases separating them. Germline CDR1 and CDR2: SGDLS and YYNGEE. In nucleotides, the CDR3 is TGTGCCAGCAGCGTGAGTGGGGGCGAGAATGAGCAGTTCTTC. Protein sequence: CASSVSGGENEQFF.

The gene calls are TRBV7-8 and TRBJ2-7; D uncertain. In germline, CDR1 is SGHVS, CDR2 FQNEAQ. This CDR3 is built from 19 residues. V was shortened by 2 bases and J by 4 bases, with 27 bases between the two germline ends. Here the CDR3 reads CASSLITPNWAGGGYEQYF. The CDR3 bases are TGTGCCAGCAGCTTAATCACCCCCAATTGGGCAGGTGGTGGGTACGAGCAGTACTTC.

V is TRBV5-1 and J is TRBJ1-2; 7 nucleotides line up with TRBD1. Germline CDR1 is SGHRS and CDR2 is YFSETQ. The CDR3 sequence is 13 residues long. V lost 5 bases to trimming and J lost 5 bases; unmatched junction nucleotides: 6. The CDR3 is CASSPQGEYGYTF. The DNA of the CDR3 is TGCGCCAGCAGTCCCCAGGGGGAATATGGCTACACCTTC.

The chain recombines TRBV2 with TRBJ2-5; D call uncertain. Trimming left V 6 bases short and J 4 bases short, with 18 bases between. The CDR3 runs to 15 residues. Germline V lookup: CDR1 SNHLY, CDR2 FYNNEI. CDR3: CASSALLGVPETQYF. The CDR3 coding sequence is TGTGCCAGCAGCGCACTTCTAGGCGTCCCAGAGACCCAGTACTTC.

This clone was counted a single time. CDR3: CASSIDTEYEQYF. CDR3 sequence (DNA): TGTGCCAGTAGTATTGACACCGAGTACGAGCAGTACTTC. The chain recombines TRBV19 with TRBJ2-7, with D hard to call. Trimming took off 3 bases at V and 4 bases at J, with 10 bases between the two ends. Germline CDR1 reads LNHDA; CDR2 reads SQIVND (reference sequence). The CDR3 has 13 amino acids.

The chain joins TRBV28 to TRBJ1-2; no reliable D call. The CDR3 runs 17 residues. Germline CDR1 and CDR2: MDHEN and SYDVKM. Trimming removed 1 base at V and 8 bases at J, with 23 bases between. The CDR3 coding sequence is TGTGCCAGCAGTTTATTCGACAATAAAAGGTCGAGGAGGGGCTACACCTTC. Translating it yields CASSLFDNKRSRRGYTF.

The CDR3 region has the DNA TGTGCCAGCTTTGGATTTAGGGGCGGGAGGGGGAATGAGCAGTTCTTC. Residues: CASFGFRGGRGNEQFF. The rearrangement joins TRBV27 to TRBJ2-1; the match to TRBD2 covers 9 bases. The J segment lost 7 bases and the V segment lost 8 bases, leaving 15 bases of the junction unmatched. The germline V gene encodes CDR1 MNHEY and CDR2 SMNVEV (reference sequence). CDR3 length: 16 amino acids.

This chain links TRBV7-8 with TRBJ1-3, with 11 bases matching TRBD1. Germline-derived CDR1 and CDR2 are SGHVS and FQNEAQ. Germline trimming cut 5 bases from V and 9 bases from J; bases unmatched to any gene: 3. The CDR3 sequence is 13 residues long. CDR3 sequence: CASSVGTGGTIYF. Here the CDR3 DNA reads TGTGCCAGCAGCGTCGGGACAGGGGGCACCATATATTTT.

The CDR3 DNA is TGTGCCAGCCAGGGCACCGGGGAGCTGTTTTTT. It specifies CASQGTGELFF. This chain joins TRBV28 and TRBJ2-2, with D possibly being TRBD1 (5 bases). The CDR3 extends over 11 amino acids. Germline CDR1 reads MDHEN; CDR2 reads SYDVKM. The V gene lost 8 bases and the J gene lost 4 bases, with 5 bases spanning the gap.

This clone turned up a few times. The chain recombines TRBV6-5 with TRBJ1-5; 7 nucleotides align to TRBD1. CDR3 length: 12 amino acids. J gave up 6 bases and V 8 bases, and 4 bases lay outside the gene matches. Germline loops: CDR1 MNHEY, CDR2 SVGAGI. The CDR3 protein is CASGTDGQPQHF. The CDR3 DNA follows: TGTGCCAGCGGGACAGACGGTCAGCCCCAGCATTTT.

V gene TRBV18 combines with J gene TRBJ2-3; 7 positions match TRBD1. V trimming: 3 bases; J trimming: 1 base; junction bases outside the gene matches: 7. This CDR3 has 16 amino acids. Germline CDR1 KGHSH, CDR2 LQKENI. The CDR3 loop is CASSPKQGPRTDTQYF. The CDR3 coding sequence is TGTGCCAGCTCACCTAAACAGGGGCCCCGCACAGATACGCAGTATTTT. Together with reference TRBV18 and TRBJ2-3, the CDR3 gives the full variable domain: NAGVMQNPRHLVRRRGQEARLRCSPMKGHSHVYWYRQLPEEGLKFMVYLQKENIIDESGMPKERFSAEFPKEGPSILRIQQVVRGDSAAYFCASSPKQGPRTDTQYFGPGTRLTVL.

The V gene is TRBV2, the J gene TRBJ1-2, with a possible D match to TRBD1 (6 bases). The CDR3 is made up of 14 amino acids. Germline assignment: CDR1 SNHLY and CDR2 FYNNEI. The V and J ends lost 5 bases and 8 bases respectively, with 18 bases between them. The CDR3 spells CASSFLQGQGGYTF. CDR3 nucleotide sequence: TGTGCCAGCAGTTTCTTACAGGGCCAGGGGGGCTACACCTTC.